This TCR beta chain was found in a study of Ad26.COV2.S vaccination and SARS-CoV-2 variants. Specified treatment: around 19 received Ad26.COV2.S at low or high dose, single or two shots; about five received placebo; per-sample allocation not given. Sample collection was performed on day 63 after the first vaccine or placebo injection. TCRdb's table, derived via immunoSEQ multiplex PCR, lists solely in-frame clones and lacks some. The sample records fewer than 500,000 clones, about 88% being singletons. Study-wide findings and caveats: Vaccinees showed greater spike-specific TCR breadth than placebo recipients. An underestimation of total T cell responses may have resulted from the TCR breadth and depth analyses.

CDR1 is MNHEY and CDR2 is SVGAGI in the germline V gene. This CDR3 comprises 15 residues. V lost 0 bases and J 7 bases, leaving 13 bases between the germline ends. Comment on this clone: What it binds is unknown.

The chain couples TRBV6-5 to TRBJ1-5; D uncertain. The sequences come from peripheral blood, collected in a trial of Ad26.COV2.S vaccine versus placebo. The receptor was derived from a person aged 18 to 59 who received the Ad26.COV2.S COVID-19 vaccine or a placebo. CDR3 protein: CASSYSWGGRQPQHF. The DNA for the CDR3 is TGTGCCAGCAGTTACTCCTGGGGAGGTAGGCAGCCCCAGCATTTT.